This passage covers 4 T cell receptor beta chains from one sample sequenced in a study of T cell repertoires in cytomegalovirus infection. Their cognate antigens are unknown. From the reads, TCRdb called clonotypes with MiXCR, one entry per CDR3 protein. Of a few hundred thousand distinct CDR3 sequences listed, around 30% are singletons. Sequencing used cultured PBMCs, obtained from culture after CMV antigen stimulation. Receptors were obtained from a human donor in good health (CMV status not recorded). Some clones in this sample may be carry-over from other donors' samples.

The chain has TRBV6-5 and TRBJ2-1, with D possibly called TRBD1 or TRBD2 (6 bases each). Trimming removed 0 bases at V and 3 bases at J, with 12 bases between. From germline, CDR1 is MNHEY and CDR2 SVGAGI. CDR3 size: 16 residues. CDR3 coding DNA: TGTGCCAGCAGTTACTCGAGGGGGGTCGGCTACAATGAGCAGTTCTTC. Translated, it gives CASSYSRGVGYNEQFF.

This clonotype was counted once. This chain uses TRBV7-3 with TRBJ2-3; D not resolved. The germline V gene encodes CDR1 SGHTA and CDR2 FQGTGA. The CDR3 is 14 amino acids. Trimming took off 5 bases at V and 0 bases at J, with 9 bases between the two ends. CDR3 DNA sequence: TGTGCCAGCAGCCAAGGTGCAAGCACAGATACGCAGTATTTT. This gives the protein CASSQGASTDTQYF.

This chain links TRBV25-1 with TRBJ2-1; 15 bases match TRBD2. V shed 4 bases, J shed 7 bases, and the junction held 8 bases outside the gene matches. Germline V gene data show CDR1 as MGHDK and CDR2 as SYGVNS. CDR3 length equals 17 residues. CDR3 nucleotides: TGTGCCAGCAGTGGAGCCGCGGGACTAGCGGGAGGAAATGAGCAGTTCTTC. Translation: CASSGAAGLAGGNEQFF.

This rearrangement joins TRBV12-3 or TRBV12-4 to TRBJ1-1; maybe TRBD1 (5 bases). This CDR3 has 13 residues. Trimming shortened V by 1 base and J by 6 bases, and 9 bases separated the two germline ends. The DNA of the CDR3 is TGTGCCAGCAGTTTAGTGTGGGGCGCTGAAGCTTTCTTT. It is translated as CASSLVWGAEAFF.